This TCR beta chain was observed in a study of blood T cells in healthy people across ages. With V trimmed by 4 bases and J by 7 bases, 8 bases remained unmatched. Germline V gene lookup returns CDR1 MNHNY and CDR2 SVGAGI (reference sequence). The CDR3 loop spans 15 amino acids. A sample-barcoded 5' primer and a J-beta primer mix were used in a second PCR of roughly 7 to 11 cycles. TCRdb passed the 5' RACE reads through MiXCR, listing each CDR3 protein once. The sample includes some 890,000 distinct CDR3 sequences, roughly 28% of them seen just once. This clonotype showed up just a few times. A much larger clonotype is one base distant, so this may be a read error. The same sample was also used in a study of T cells of mothers and their children. From that paper: Every mother supplied over 8 million TCR beta CDR3 reads and every child 2.5 million to 3.5 million. In related and unrelated pairs alike, thymic selection shapes TCR recombination output, with inherited differences minor. The overlap seen between related mothers and children slightly exceeded that of unrelated pairs, though not significantly.

The origin of this receptor is a woman in her 40s in good health. The chain recombines TRBV6-6 with TRBJ2-4; 9 positions match TRBD1. Sequenced material: blood. CDR3: CASSFGQGQRNIQYF. The CDR3, as DNA: TGTGCCAGCAGTTTTGGACAGGGGCAAAGGAACATTCAGTACTTC.